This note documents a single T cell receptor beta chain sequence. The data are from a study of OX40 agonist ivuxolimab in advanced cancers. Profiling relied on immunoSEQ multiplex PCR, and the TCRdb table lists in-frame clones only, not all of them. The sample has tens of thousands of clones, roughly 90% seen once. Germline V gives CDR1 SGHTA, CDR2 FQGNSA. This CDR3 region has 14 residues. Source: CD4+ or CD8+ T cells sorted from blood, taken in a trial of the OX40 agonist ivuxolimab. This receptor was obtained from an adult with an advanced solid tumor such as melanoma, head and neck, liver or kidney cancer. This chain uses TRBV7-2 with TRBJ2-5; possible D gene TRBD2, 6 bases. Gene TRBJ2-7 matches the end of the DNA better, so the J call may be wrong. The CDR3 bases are TGTGCCAGCAGCTTAGGCGGGGTCTCCTACGAGCAGTACTTC. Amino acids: CASSLGGVSYEQYF.